The 21 T cell receptor beta chains in this list originate from one sample, sequenced in a study of blood T cell repertoires in COVID-19. Libraries were prepared by immunoSEQ multiplex PCR; TCRdb keeps only in-frame clonotypes and omits some of them. The sample contains 150,000 to 200,000 clones, about 85% of which appear only once. Sequenced: peripheral blood. These receptors originate from an elderly woman in a cohort sampled during active or convalescent COVID-19.

The V and J genes are TRBV6-2 or TRBV6-3 and TRBJ2-5; 7 bases match TRBD1. This CDR3 has 16 residues. The germline gives CDR1 MNHEY, CDR2 SVGEGT. V shed 4 bases, J shed 1 base, and the junction held 9 bases outside the gene matches. CDR3 residues: CASSLRGRTGQETQYF. Here the CDR3 DNA reads TGTGCCAGCAGTTTACGCGGACGGACAGGCCAAGAGACCCAGTACTTC.

The chain couples TRBV20-1 to TRBJ2-1; D is ambiguous. Trimming shortened V by 3 bases and J by 2 bases, and 8 bases separated the two germline ends. CDR1 DFQATT and CDR2 SNEGSKA come from the germline V gene (reference sequence). The length of the CDR3 is 13 residues. CDR3 coding DNA: TGCAGTGCTAGTGCGTCAGCCTACAATGAGCAGTTCTTC. Translating gives CSASASAYNEQFF.

The CDR3 here is CASSGGGVDTEAFF. The CDR3 coding sequence is TGCGCCAGCAGTGGGGGAGGGGTCGACACTGAAGCTTTCTTT. The J gene is TRBJ1-1, the V gene TRBV10-2, with TRBD1 as a possible D gene (5 bases). The V and J ends lost 4 bases and 3 bases respectively, with 12 bases between them. The CDR3 contains 14 residues. Germline loops: CDR1 WSHSY, CDR2 SAAADI.

V usage is TRBV14 and J usage is TRBJ1-2; tentatively, D is TRBD1 (5 bases). The CDR3 covers 17 residues. V gave up 5 bases and J gave up 4 bases, with 23 bases separating them. Germline CDR1 and CDR2: SGHDN and FVKESK. CDR3 sequence: CASSEGVGFEGSYGYTF. The CDR3 DNA is TGTGCCAGCAGCGAAGGGGTTGGCTTCGAAGGGAGCTATGGCTACACCTTC.

This clone was detected only a few times. The chain uses TRBV10-3 and TRBJ1-3; weak D call: TRBD1 (5 bases). This CDR3 region has 17 residues. Deletions cut 0 bases from V and 2 bases from J, with 14 bases between. Germline CDR1 and CDR2: ENHRY and SYGVKD. This CDR3 is CAISESLLREAGNTIYF. Here the CDR3 DNA reads TGTGCCATCAGTGAGTCGCTTCTCAGGGAAGCTGGAAACACCATATATTTT.

This chain connects TRBV3-1 (or the pseudogene TRBV3-2) to TRBJ2-3; 9 nucleotides line up with TRBD2. The CDR3 totals 17 residues. The V segment lost 8 bases and the J segment 6 bases; nucleotides outside the gene matches: 18. Looked up from germline, CDR1 is LGHDT and CDR2 is YNNKEL (reference sequence). CDR3 sequence reads: CASGTRLAAPRWDTQYF. The CDR3 region has the DNA TGTGCCAGCGGAACAAGACTAGCGGCTCCTAGGTGGGATACGCAGTATTTT.

This chain links TRBV24-1 with TRBJ2-2; 7 bases align to TRBD2. The germline V gene encodes CDR1 KGHDR and CDR2 SFDVKD. V dropped 3 bases and J dropped 0; count of bases not matched to a gene: 3. The CDR3 is 16 residues long. CDR3: CATSDPTSANTGELFF. CDR3 coding DNA: TGTGCCACCAGTGATCCAACTAGCGCGAACACCGGGGAGCTGTTTTTT.

This clone was counted a few times. The DNA for the CDR3 is TGCGCCAGCAGCCAAGATGCAGGCAATCAGCCCCAGCATTTT. It specifies CASSQDAGNQPQHF. J is TRBJ1-5 and V is TRBV4-1; D not resolved. This CDR3 spans 14 amino acids. The germline V gene encodes CDR1 MGHRA and CDR2 YSYEKL. The ends were cut back, 0 bases at V and 2 bases at J, with 5 bases in the middle.

This chain links TRBV28 with TRBJ1-5, with D perhaps matching TRBD1 (6 bases). This CDR3 has 15 residues. The V and J ends lost 7 bases and 11 bases respectively, with 24 bases between them. CDR1 is MDHEN and CDR2 is SYDVKM in the germline V gene. The CDR3 loop is CASTWGRVPKGAQHF. CDR3 DNA: TGTGCCAGCACCTGGGGCCGGGTACCTAAGGGGGCCCAGCATTTT.

This chain connects TRBV27 to TRBJ1-1; 10 bases line up with TRBD1. With 2 bases clipped from V and 9 bases from J, the junction kept 6 bases outside the gene matches. Germline CDR1 and CDR2: MNHEY and SMNVEV (reference sequence). This CDR3 has 14 amino acids. CDR3 residues: CASSLTGQGGQAFF. CDR3 sequence (DNA): TGTGCCAGCAGTTTAACCGGACAGGGGGGTCAAGCTTTCTTT.

The chain links TRBV5-1 to TRBJ1-1; D is perhaps TRBD1 (5 bases). The length of the CDR3 is 14 residues. Germline lookup yields CDR1 SGHRS and CDR2 YFSETQ. Trimming removed 4 bases at V and 3 bases at J, with 13 bases between. The CDR3 DNA is TGCGCCAGCAGCCGGATGGAAGGGGACACTGAAGCTTTCTTT. It yields the protein CASSRMEGDTEAFF.

In its sample, this clone was seen once. This chain joins TRBV7-9 and TRBJ2-7; 9 nucleotides agree with TRBD1. Germline V gives CDR1 SEHNR, CDR2 FQNEAQ (reference sequence). The CDR3 totals 14 residues. V gave up 5 bases and J gave up 7 bases; unmatched junction bases: 9. The chain's CDR3 is CASSLTQGAGEQYF. The CDR3 bases are TGTGCCAGCAGCCTCACACAGGGGGCGGGGGAGCAGTACTTC.

CDR3 sequence: CASSSSRGGYTF. CDR3 sequence (DNA): TGTGCCAGTAGTTCTTCAAGGGGTGGCTACACCTTC. The chain is built from TRBV19 and TRBJ1-2; D possibly corresponds to TRBD1 (5 bases). Germline V lookup: CDR1 LNHDA, CDR2 SQIVND (reference sequence). Trimming stripped 5 bases from V and 7 bases from J, with 11 bases between. CDR3 length equals 12 residues.

This clone was picked up a small number of times. The chain is built from TRBV24-1 and TRBJ2-1; 7 nucleotides align to TRBD2. The CDR3 has 17 residues. Per germline, CDR1 KGHDR and CDR2 SFDVKD. Trimming cost V 3 bases and J 6 bases; bases outside gene matches: 13. The CDR3 region is CATSDPQRDGGPNEQFF. Written as DNA, the CDR3 is TGTGCCACCAGTGATCCCCAGCGGGACGGGGGTCCCAATGAGCAGTTCTTC.

The chain is built from TRBV5-1 and TRBJ1-1; 9 bases align to TRBD1. Germline V gives CDR1 SGHRS, CDR2 YFSETQ. The J segment lost 3 bases and the V segment lost 3 bases, leaving 6 bases of the junction unmatched. CDR3 length equals 15 residues. CDR3 sequence reads: CASSSTTGGHTEAFF. CDR3 nucleotides: TGCGCCAGCAGCTCAACGACAGGGGGGCACACTGAAGCTTTCTTT. The full variable domain, in which reference TRBV5-1 and TRBJ1-1 provide the parts outside the CDR3, is KAGVTQTPRYLIKTRGQQVTLSCSPISGHRSVSWYQQTPGQGLQFLFEYFSETQRNKGNFPGRFSGRQFSNSRSEMNVSTLELGDSALYLCASSSTTGGHTEAFFGQGTRLTVV.

The J gene is TRBJ1-6, the V gene TRBV5-4; TRBD1 matches 8 bases. J lost 8 bases, V lost 6 bases, and 7 bases had no gene match. Germline V gene lookup returns CDR1 SGHNT and CDR2 YYREEE (reference sequence). The CDR3 length is 14 residues. CDR3 nucleotide sequence: TGTGCCAGCACCAAACAGGGGGATGATTCACCCCTCCACTTT. It codes for CASTKQGDDSPLHF.

The chain couples TRBV18 to TRBJ2-6; 7 bases align to TRBD1. The CDR3 is 14 amino acids. V lost 7 bases to trimming and J lost 4 bases; unmatched junction nucleotides: 4. Germline V gives CDR1 KGHSH, CDR2 LQKENI. The CDR3 DNA reads as TGTGCCAGCTTGACAGGGTCAGGGGCCAACGTCCTGACTTTC. This encodes CASLTGSGANVLTF.

The chain uses TRBV5-6 and TRBJ1-5; 9 bases line up with TRBD1. The CDR3 totals 17 residues. From germline, CDR1 is SGHDT and CDR2 YYEEEE. With V trimmed by 3 bases and J by 7 bases, 14 bases remained unmatched. CDR3 sequence (DNA): TGTGCCAGCAGCTCGTCCCTACAGGGGGCGACCGGACAGCCCCAGCATTTT. Encoded protein: CASSSSLQGATGQPQHF.

V and J are TRBV5-1 and TRBJ1-2; TRBD1 matches at 10 bases. CDR1 and CDR2 from the germline V gene are SGHRS and YFSETQ. The CDR3 has 14 amino acids. Trimming took 4 bases from V and 6 from J; bases not matched to a gene: 6. The CDR3 sequence: CASSIRQGADGYTF. CDR3 nucleotides: TGCGCCAGCAGCATACGACAGGGGGCGGATGGCTACACCTTC.

This clone was observed once. The chain has TRBV5-4 and TRBJ2-5; D remains unclear. The CDR3 consists of 13 residues. From germline, CDR1 is SGHNT and CDR2 YYREEE (reference sequence). Trimming pared 1 base from V and 1 base from J, leaving 5 bases between. CDR3 loop: CASSLNGQETQYF. The CDR3 nucleotides are TGTGCCAGCAGCTTGAACGGCCAAGAGACCCAGTACTTC.

The rearrangement joins TRBV10-3 to TRBJ2-7; 10 bases align to TRBD1. Unmatched junction bases numbered 7, after V lost 2 bases and J lost 6 bases. CDR3 length: 15 amino acids. The V gene's germline CDR1 is ENHRY and CDR2 SYGVKD. CDR3 sequence (DNA): TGTGCCATCAGTGAGCTTCGGACAGGGGGTAGCGAGCAGTACTTC. It specifies CAISELRTGGSEQYF.